Each of the 19 T cell receptor beta chains below was sequenced from the same sample in a study of T cells in Graves' hyperthyroidism and ophthalmopathy. Amplification yielded TCR beta CDR3 regions, with RNA transcripts as the source. A set of HTBI primers served as the primers for a first-round RT-PCR of the TCR CDR3. TCRdb itself ran the multiplex PCR reads through MiXCR, one entry per CDR3 protein. The data hold approximately 530,000 distinct CDR3 sequences, with less than 20% observed a single time. The source material was blood. These receptors came from a man between 40 and 49 years old with Graves' ophthalmopathy.

J is TRBJ1-1 and V is TRBV19, with D uncertain. V was trimmed by 5 bases and J by 7 bases, leaving 11 bases between them. The CDR3 has 12 amino acids. The germline V gene encodes CDR1 LNHDA and CDR2 SQIVND (reference sequence). CDR3 bases: TGTGCCAGTAGTTTTGGGTCCGGTGAAGCTTTCTTT. This translates into CASSFGSGEAFF.

At least ten counts were recorded for this clonotype. The rearrangement uses TRBV11-2 and TRBJ2-5, with a weak D call TRBD1 (6 bases). This CDR3 is 13 amino acids long. The germline V gene has CDR1 SGHAT and CDR2 FQNNGV. V was shortened by 5 bases and J by 6 bases, with 13 bases between the two germline ends. The CDR3 reads CASSLQGGKTQYF. DNA for the CDR3: TGTGCCAGCAGCCTACAGGGTGGAAAGACCCAGTACTTC.

The CDR3 is CASSPDSPNQPQHF. The CDR3, as DNA: TGTGCCAGCAGTCCAGACAGTCCCAATCAGCCCCAGCATTTT. V and J are TRBV2 and TRBJ1-5, with D perhaps matching TRBD1 (5 bases). Germline values: CDR1 SNHLY, CDR2 FYNNEI. V was clipped by 5 bases and J by 3 bases, with 11 bases between them. CDR3 length equals 14 residues.

V gene TRBV6-1 combines with J gene TRBJ2-5, with D possibly TRBD2 on 6 matching bases. The CDR3 covers 15 residues. With 4 bases removed from V and 4 bases from J, the gap between germline ends came to 16 bases. CDR1 and CDR2 (germline): MNHNS, SASEGT. The CDR3 DNA follows: TGTGCCAGCAGTGTATGGCGGGGATCTGTAGAGACCCAGTACTTC. Amino acids: CASSVWRGSVETQYF.

The sample holds many counts of this clonotype. V usage is TRBV2 and J usage is TRBJ2-7; 7 nucleotides agree with TRBD1. Germline CDR1 reads SNHLY; CDR2 reads FYNNEI. V lost 8 bases and J lost 1; bases outside the gene matches: 8. The CDR3 runs to 14 residues. CDR3 DNA: TGTGCCAGCCGTTCCACAGGGGATTCCTACGAGCAGTACTTC. It is translated as CASRSTGDSYEQYF.

Ten or more counts support this clonotype. The chain recombines TRBV20-1 with TRBJ2-3; D remains unclear. CDR3 size: 15 residues. V lost 6 bases, J lost 0 bases, and 16 bases lay in between. Germline V gene sequence: CDR1 DFQATT, CDR2 SNEGSKA (reference sequence). The CDR3 DNA follows: TGCAGTGCCCCCAGTCCGGCCACTAGCACAGATACGCAGTATTTT. This translates into CSAPSPATSTDTQYF.

This clonotype was recorded a few times. The V gene is TRBV9, the J gene TRBJ2-5; 7 nucleotides align to TRBD1. Unmatched junction bases numbered 9, after V lost 4 bases and J lost 3 bases. The germline CDR1 and CDR2 sequences are SGDLS and YYNGEE. The CDR3 runs to 15 residues. The CDR3 bases are TGTGCCAGCAGCCCACCGACAGGGAGAGAAGAGACCCAGTACTTC. Amino acid sequence: CASSPPTGREETQYF.

The table lists this clonotype with a count of one. The rearrangement links TRBV9 to TRBJ2-1, with 11 positions matching TRBD2. Germline values: CDR1 SGDLS, CDR2 YYNGEE. The V and J ends lost 2 bases and 4 bases, in that order; junction bases with no gene match: 2. The CDR3 extends over 15 amino acids. CDR3 amino acids: CASSVGLAVYNEQFF. In nucleotides, the CDR3 is TGTGCCAGCAGCGTGGGACTAGCGGTTTACAATGAGCAGTTCTTC.

This clonotype was counted many times. J is TRBJ2-7 and V is TRBV6-1; TRBD1 agrees at 8 bases. Losses at the gene ends were 7 bases for V and 0 bases for J; bases not matched to a gene: 35. In germline, CDR1 is MNHNS, CDR2 SASEGT. The length of the CDR3 is 24 residues. The chain's CDR3 is CASIGPPQKQSLMSGTGYSYEQYF. The CDR3 DNA reads as TGTGCCAGCATAGGCCCACCGCAAAAGCAGAGTTTGATGTCCGGGACAGGCTACTCCTACGAGCAGTACTTC.

In nucleotides, the CDR3 is TGTGCCAGTAGTATTGGGGCCACGAACACTGAAGCTTTCTTT. It specifies CASSIGATNTEAFF. The V and J genes are TRBV19 and TRBJ1-1; a possible D gene is TRBD1 (5 bases). V dropped 3 bases and J dropped 1 base, with 9 bases sitting between them. The CDR3 extends over 14 amino acids. Germline loops: CDR1 LNHDA, CDR2 SQIVND (reference sequence).

The chain recombines TRBV15 with TRBJ2-1; TRBD1 aligns across 9 bases. The CDR3 sequence is 15 residues long. Germline V gives CDR1 LNHNV, CDR2 YYDKDF (reference sequence). Trimming took 8 bases from V and 2 from J; bases not matched to a gene: 7. CDR3 coding DNA: TGTGCCACCCAACCCCGACAGGGGGCCTACAATGAGCAGTTCTTC. As protein: CATQPRQGAYNEQFF.

Points on this clonotype: At one boundary the junction diverges from the germline segment, which might be a read error. The rearrangement joins TRBV6-1 to TRBJ2-7; a possible D gene is TRBD1 (6 bases). The CDR3 is 15 residues long. The germline CDR1 and CDR2 sequences are MNHNS and SASEGT. Here the CDR3 reads CASREGTGPSYEQYF. CDR3 DNA: TGTGCCAGCAGAGAAGGTACAGGGCCTTCCTACGAGCAGTACTTC.

This clonotype was seen only a few times. The J gene is TRBJ2-3, the V gene TRBV7-9; the D gene could be TRBD1 or TRBD2 (5 bases each). The germline V and J ends were trimmed by 7 bases and 2 bases, with 22 bases remaining between them. CDR3 length equals 17 residues. Germline-derived CDR1 and CDR2 are SEHNR and FQNEAQ (reference sequence). The CDR3 nucleotides read TGTGCCAGCATCCCCCCCCGGGGCAGGGTGTCCACAGATACGCAGTATTTT. Amino acid sequence: CASIPPRGRVSTDTQYF.

The V gene is TRBV28, the J gene TRBJ2-7; tentative D call: TRBD2 (6 bases). The germline V gene encodes CDR1 MDHEN and CDR2 SYDVKM. This CDR3 is 15 amino acids long. V lost 6 bases to trimming and J lost 1 base, with 16 bases between them. The CDR3 DNA follows: TGTGCCAGCAGCTCCGGGGAGGCGGCTTCCTACGAGCAGTACTTC. Protein sequence: CASSSGEAASYEQYF.

This clonotype was detected many times. The chain couples TRBV18 to TRBJ1-2, with a tentative D call TRBD1 (5 bases). Trimming took off 3 bases at V and 1 base at J, with 9 bases between the two ends. This CDR3 comprises 14 residues. In germline, CDR1 is KGHSH, CDR2 LQKENI. The CDR3 reads CASSPRDLNYGYTF. CDR3 DNA: TGTGCCAGCTCACCCAGGGACCTTAACTATGGCTACACCTTC.

In this sample, this clonotype turned up a few times. The chain links TRBV11-2 to TRBJ2-1, with 9 nucleotides matching TRBD2. This CDR3 has 17 residues. The germline gives CDR1 SGHAT, CDR2 FQNNGV. With 5 bases clipped from V and 8 bases from J, the junction kept 16 bases outside the gene matches. CDR3 sequence (DNA): TGTGCCAGCAGCCCGGTACTAGCGGGCTTCGAGGTCCATGAGCAGTTCTTC. The encoded protein is CASSPVLAGFEVHEQFF.

This clonotype was observed a few times. The gene calls are TRBV5-5 and TRBJ1-2, with D perhaps matching TRBD1 (6 bases). The CDR3 runs to 14 residues. The V end lost 0 bases, the J end lost 8 bases, and 14 bases lay between the germline ends. Germline V gene data show CDR1 as SGHKS and CDR2 as YYEKEE (reference sequence). Here the CDR3 DNA reads TGTGCCAGCAGCTTGGACAGGGTCACCCTAGGCTACACCTTC. Its translation is CASSLDRVTLGYTF.

This clonotype turned up a few times. Written as DNA, the CDR3 is TGCGCCAGCAGCTGGGGGACAGGGAAAGAGACCCAGTACTTC. Residues: CASSWGTGKETQYF. The V call is TRBV5-1, the J call TRBJ2-5, with 9 bases identical to TRBD1. Germline lookup yields CDR1 SGHRS and CDR2 YFSETQ. J was trimmed by 3 bases and V by 3 bases; bases with no gene match: 3. This CDR3 has 14 residues.

CDR3 residues: CASSYVTGGPDTQYF. The CDR3 DNA sequence: TGTGCCAGCAGTTATGTGACGGGGGGGCCAGATACGCAGTATTTT. The chain employs TRBV6-1 and TRBJ2-3; 8 nucleotides match TRBD2. CDR1 and CDR2 (germline): MNHNS, SASEGT. After removal of 5 bases from V and 4 bases from J, the junction contained 8 bases not matched to a gene. This CDR3 spans 15 amino acids.